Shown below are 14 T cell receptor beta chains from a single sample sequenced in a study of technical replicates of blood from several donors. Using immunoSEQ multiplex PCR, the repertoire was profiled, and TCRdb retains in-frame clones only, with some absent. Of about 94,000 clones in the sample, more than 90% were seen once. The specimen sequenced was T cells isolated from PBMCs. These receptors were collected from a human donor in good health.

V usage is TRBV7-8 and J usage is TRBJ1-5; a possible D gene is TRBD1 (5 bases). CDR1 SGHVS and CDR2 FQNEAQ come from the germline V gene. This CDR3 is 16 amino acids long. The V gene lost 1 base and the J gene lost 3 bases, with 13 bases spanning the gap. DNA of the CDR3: TGTGCCAGCAGCTTAGGGGGGAGGGGCCCCAATCAGCCCCAGCATTTT. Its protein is CASSLGGRGPNQPQHF.

The CDR3 is CASSDSGRGAEAFF. For the CDR3, the DNA is TGTGCCAGCAGTGACTCTGGCAGGGGCGCTGAAGCTTTCTTT. The chain combines TRBV6-4 with TRBJ1-1; D possibly corresponds to TRBD1 (6 bases). V shed 0 bases and J shed 6 bases, with 11 bases lying between them. Germline CDR1 reads MRHNA; CDR2 reads SNTAGT. The CDR3 runs to 14 residues.

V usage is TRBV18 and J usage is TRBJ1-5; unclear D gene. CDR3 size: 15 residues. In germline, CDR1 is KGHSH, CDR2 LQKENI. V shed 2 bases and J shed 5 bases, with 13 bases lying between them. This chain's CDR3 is CASSPSPGFDQPQHF. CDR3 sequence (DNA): TGTGCCAGCTCACCAAGCCCGGGATTTGATCAGCCCCAGCATTTT.

The CDR3, as DNA: TGTGCCAGCAGCTCCTTTAGCGGCAATGAGCAGTTCTTC. Its translation: CASSSFSGNEQFF. V is TRBV27 and J is TRBJ2-1; a possible D gene is TRBD2 (6 bases). There are 13 residues in the CDR3. Germline loops: CDR1 MNHEY, CDR2 SMNVEV (reference sequence). V shed 6 bases and J shed 6 bases, with 12 bases lying between them.

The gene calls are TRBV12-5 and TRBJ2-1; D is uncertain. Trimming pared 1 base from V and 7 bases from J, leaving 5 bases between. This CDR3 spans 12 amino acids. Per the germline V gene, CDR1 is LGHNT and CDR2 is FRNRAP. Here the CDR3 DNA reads TGTGCTAGTGGTTTGGCCCGTAATGAGCAGTTCTTC. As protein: CASGLARNEQFF.

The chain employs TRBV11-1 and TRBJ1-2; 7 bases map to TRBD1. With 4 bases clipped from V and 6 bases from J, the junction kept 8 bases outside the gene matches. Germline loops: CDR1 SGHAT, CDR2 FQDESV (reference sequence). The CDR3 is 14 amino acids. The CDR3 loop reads CASSSNRGVNGYTF. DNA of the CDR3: TGTGCCAGCAGCTCAAACAGGGGAGTAAATGGCTACACCTTC.

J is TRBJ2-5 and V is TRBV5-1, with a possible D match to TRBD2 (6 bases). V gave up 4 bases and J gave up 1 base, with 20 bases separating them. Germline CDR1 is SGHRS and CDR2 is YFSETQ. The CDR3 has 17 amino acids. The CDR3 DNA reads TGCGCCAGCAGCCCGGGAGTTGGGTGGGGCGGCCAAGAGACCCAGTACTTC. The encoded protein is CASSPGVGWGGQETQYF.

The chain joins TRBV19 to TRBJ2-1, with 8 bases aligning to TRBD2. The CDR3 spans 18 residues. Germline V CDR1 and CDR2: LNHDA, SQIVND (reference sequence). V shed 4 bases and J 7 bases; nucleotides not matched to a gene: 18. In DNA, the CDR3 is TGTGCCAGTAGTACCCCTATCATCTCGGGGGGGGGTTATAATGAGCAGTTCTTC. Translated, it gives CASSTPIISGGGYNEQFF.

This CDR3 reads CAISESREYEQYF. The CDR3 bases are TGTGCCATCAGTGAGTCCCGGGAGTACGAGCAGTACTTC. V and J are TRBV10-3 and TRBJ2-7; D may be TRBD2 (6 bases). This CDR3 contains 13 residues. The ends were cut back, 0 bases at V and 4 bases at J, with 7 bases in the middle. The V gene's germline CDR1 is ENHRY and CDR2 SYGVKD.

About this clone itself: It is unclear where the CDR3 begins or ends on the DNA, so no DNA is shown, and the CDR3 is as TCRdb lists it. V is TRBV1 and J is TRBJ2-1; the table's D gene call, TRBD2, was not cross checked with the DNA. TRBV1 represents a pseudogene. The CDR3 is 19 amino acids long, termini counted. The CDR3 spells CTSSQDRVAGGTEYNEQFF.

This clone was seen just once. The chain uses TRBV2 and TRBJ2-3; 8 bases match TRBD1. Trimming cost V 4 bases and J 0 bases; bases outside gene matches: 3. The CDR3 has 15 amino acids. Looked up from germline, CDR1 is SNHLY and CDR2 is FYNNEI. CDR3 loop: CASSVRTGSTDTQYF. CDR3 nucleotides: TGTGCCAGCAGTGTACGGACAGGGAGCACAGATACGCAGTATTTT.

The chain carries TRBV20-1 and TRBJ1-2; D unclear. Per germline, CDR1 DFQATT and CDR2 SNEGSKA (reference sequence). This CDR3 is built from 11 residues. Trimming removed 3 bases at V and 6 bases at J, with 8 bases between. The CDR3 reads CSASSSDGYTF. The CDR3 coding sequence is TGCAGTGCTAGTAGTTCGGATGGCTACACCTTC.

This chain's CDR3 is CASSSASGSYEQYF. As DNA, the CDR3 is TGTGCCAGCAGCTCCGCTAGCGGGAGCTACGAGCAGTACTTC. The chain couples TRBV5-4 to TRBJ2-7, with 10 bases that match TRBD2. CDR1 is SGHNT, CDR2 YYREEE, per germline (reference sequence). The CDR3 runs to 14 residues. V lost 3 bases and J lost 3; bases outside the gene matches: 3.

The CDR3, as DNA: TGTGCCACCAGCAGCCCGGGACAGGGGACCGAGCAGTACTTC. Translating it yields CATSSPGQGTEQYF. The chain couples TRBV15 to TRBJ2-7; TRBD1 aligns across 10 bases. CDR1 LNHNV and CDR2 YYDKDF come from the germline V gene (reference sequence). CDR3 length: 14 amino acids. Trimming removed 3 bases from V and 6 bases from J; junction bases left unmatched: 5.